These 3 T cell receptor beta chains share one sample of origin, sequenced in a study of T-cell memory formation after mild COVID-19. TCRdb reprocessed the 5' RACE reads with MiXCR, giving one entry per CDR3 protein. Of around 200,000 distinct CDR3 sequences in the sample, 9.5% to 10% are singletons; the top ten hold 3.5% to 4%. The source material was PBMCs or a T cell subset sorted from them (not recorded which). Receptors were obtained from a man younger than 35 who had mild COVID-19 (a few samples of this study predate the infection). Cell type and time point are not known.

This clonotype appeared a few times. This chain links TRBV24-1 with TRBJ2-5; 14 bases align to TRBD2. J was trimmed by 5 bases and V by 9 bases; bases with no gene match: 7. Per germline, CDR1 KGHDR and CDR2 SFDVKD. The CDR3 is 15 residues long. CDR3 sequence: CATEGTSGGRETQYF. CDR3 nucleotide sequence: TGTGCCACCGAAGGGACTAGCGGGGGCCGGGAGACCCAGTACTTC.

This clonotype was counted between two and nine times. This sequence joins TRBV20-1 and TRBJ2-5; D is uncertain. Between the trimmed V and J ends, which lost 3 bases and 6 bases, there was a span of 8 bases. The CDR3 extends over 11 amino acids. Per the germline V gene, CDR1 is DFQATT and CDR2 is SNEGSKA (reference sequence). The CDR3 is CSARGTQTQYF. In nucleotides, the CDR3 is TGCAGTGCTAGGGGCACCCAGACCCAGTACTTC.

In DNA form, the CDR3 reads TGTGCCAGCAGCTTACGCGATCGATGGGCGACTAATGAAAAACTGTTTTTT. It specifies CASSLRDRWATNEKLFF. The chain links TRBV11-2 to TRBJ1-4; no clear D. CDR3 length equals 17 residues. Deletions cut 2 bases from V and 2 bases from J, with 15 bases between. CDR1 and CDR2 from the germline V gene are SGHAT and FQNNGV. Complete variable domain (other parts from reference TRBV11-2 and TRBJ1-4): EAGVAQSPRYKIIEKRQSVAFWCNPISGHATLYWYQQILGQGPKLLIQFQNNGVVDDSQLPKDRFSAERLKGVDSTLKIQPAKLEDSAVYLCASSLRDRWATNEKLFFGSGTQLSVL.